A selection of T cell receptor beta chains follows, all from one sample in a study of brain T cells in children with intractable seizures. Data came from immunoSEQ multiplex PCR; TCRdb stores just in-frame clones and leaves some out. There are 340,000 or so clones in the sample; over 85% occur only once, and 4.5% to 7% lies in the top ten. The sequenced sample was peripheral blood, obtained roughly 5 months after surgery. These receptors all stem from a boy under two years old with tuberous sclerosis and intractable seizures. The CDR3 runs from the conserved cysteine through the conserved F or W. The D gene is left open where the match is weak. The listing skips clone size in some rows; elsewhere it reads once, few, many or a size class.

v_call,clone_size,j_call,d_call,cdr3_nt,cdr3_aa
TRBV3-1/TRBV3-2,NA,TRBJ2-2,NA,TGTGCCAGCAGCCCAATTAACACCGGGGAGCTGTTTTTT,CASSPINTGELFF
TRBV5-4,NA,TRBJ2-2,NA,TGTGCCAGCAGCTTTCGAGAGGAGGGGACCGGGGAGCTGTTTTTT,CASSFREEGTGELFF
TRBV25-1,NA,TRBJ1-2,NA,TGTGCCAGCAGTGTTACGGGGGAATCGGCCTATGGCTACACCTTC,CASSVTGESAYGYTF
TRBV10-3,once,TRBJ2-2,NA,TGTGCCATCAGTCCTACATCCCCCGGGGAGCTGTTTTTT,CAISPTSPGELFF
TRBV6-4,few,TRBJ1-1,NA,TGTGCCAGCAGTGACCGGGAGAACACTGAAGCTTTCTTT,CASSDRENTEAFF
TRBV4-2,NA,TRBJ2-2,NA,TGTGCCAGCAGCCGGGGGGGCCCGGGCACCGGGGAGCTGTTTTTT,CASSRGGPGTGELFF
TRBV11-2,NA,TRBJ2-7,TRBD2,TGTGCCAGCAGCTTCGGACTAGCGGAGACCTACGAGCAGTACTTC,CASSFGLAETYEQYF
TRBV3-1/TRBV3-2,once,TRBJ2-5,TRBD2,TGTGCCAGCACCCAAGCGCGGAGCGGGAGGGCCAGGGAGACCCAGTACTTC,CASTQARSGRARETQYF
TRBV5-6,few,TRBJ1-1,NA,TGTGCCAGCAGCGCCCTCTCGGTTGAAGCTTTCTTT,CASSALSVEAFF
TRBV6-1,NA,TRBJ2-1,TRBD2,TGTGCCAGCAGTGATATTAGCGGGTTTGGTAATGAGCAGTTCTTC,CASSDISGFGNEQFF
TRBV14,NA,TRBJ1-2,NA,TGTGCCAGCAGCCAAAGACAAGCTAACTATGGCTACACCTTC,CASSQRQANYGYTF
TRBV5-4,NA,TRBJ2-3,TRBD2,TGTGCCAGCAGCCCGACGGGCGGGAGGGCCGTAGATACGCAGTATTTT,CASSPTGGRAVDTQYF
TRBV6-2/TRBV6-3,NA,TRBJ2-7,NA,TGTGCCAGCAGTATTAGTACTAAAGAGCAGTACTTC,CASSISTKEQYF
TRBV25-1,NA,TRBJ1-1,NA,TGTGCCAGCACAGGGGTCAGGGGCACTGAAGCTTTCTTT,CASTGVRGTEAFF
TRBV7-9,NA,TRBJ1-2,NA,TGTGCCAGCAACCGGGACGGAGCTAACTATGGCTACACCTTC,CASNRDGANYGYTF